Below, one T cell receptor (beta chain) is given with its context. Each sorted subset replicate got 200 ng genomic DNA, approximately 27,000 genomes. TCRdb's table, derived via immunoSEQ multiplex PCR, lists solely in-frame clones and lacks some. The table records a few million clones, over 85% of them present only once. Among the donors, all were Caucasian adults who lived in Nashville, Tennessee. Into CD45RA+ naive and CD45RA-negative memory subsets, the CD4+ cells were split. CDR3 length: 17 amino acids. The data are from a study of shared clonotypes between healthy human individuals. On the study more broadly: A few men and a couple of women, aged 18 to 49, were donors.

The rearrangement uses TRBV21-1 and TRBJ1-2. TRBV21-1 is recorded as a pseudogene. The sequencing input was naive CD4+ T cells from PBMCs. The subset is: CD45RA+ positively selected. This clonotype originated in a man aged 18 to 29 in good health. Some clones in this sample may be carry-over from other donors' samples. CDR3 sequence: CASSAGKPANELYGYTF. DNA of the CDR3: TGTGCCAGCAGCGCGGGCAAACCCGCTAACGAGCTCTATGGCTACACCTTC.